The 27 T cell receptor beta chains reported below all come from one sample, sequenced in a study of blood T cell repertoires in COVID-19. Clones were sequenced by immunoSEQ multiplex PCR, and TCRdb holds only the in-frame ones, with some missing. The table shows 170,000 or so clones, with about 85% occurring only once. Sequenced input: PBMCs or T cells enriched from blood (not recorded which). The source is a man in his forties or fifties who had recovered from COVID-19.

Worth noting for this clone: Compared with germline, one end of the junction differs, possibly owing to a read error. This rearrangement joins TRBV2 to TRBJ2-7, with 9 bases lining up with TRBD2. The CDR3 consists of 15 residues. Germline values: CDR1 SNHLY, CDR2 FYNNEI. The CDR3 DNA follows: TGTGCCAGCAGAGAAGGTAGCGGGAGAAGGAGGGAGCAGTACTTC. Amino acids: CASREGSGRRREQYF.

This chain joins TRBV21-1 and TRBJ1-5. TRBV21-1 is listed as a pseudogene. This CDR3 region has 14 residues. CDR3 in amino acids: CARRILHGGQPQHF. The CDR3 DNA reads TGTGCCAGACGGATCCTGCACGGGGGGCAGCCCCAGCATTTT.

The chain employs TRBV28 and TRBJ1-2, with a weak D call TRBD1 (5 bases). Germline values: CDR1 MDHEN, CDR2 SYDVKM. This CDR3 region has 17 residues. With 6 bases removed from V and 5 bases from J, the gap between germline ends came to 25 bases. The DNA for the CDR3 is TGTGCCAGCAGCCGAGACAGTTTCCGGCCCACGAGTTATGGCTACACCTTC. This encodes CASSRDSFRPTSYGYTF.

This clone was seen more than once but under ten times. The CDR3 region has the DNA TGTGCCATTGGGAGGGACAGCAATCAGCCCCAGCATTTT. Residues: CAIGRDSNQPQHF. The chain joins TRBV10-3 to TRBJ1-5; D is possibly TRBD1 (5 bases). The CDR3 spans 13 residues. V lost 9 bases, J lost 1 base, and 10 bases lay in between. The V gene's germline CDR1 is ENHRY and CDR2 SYGVKD.

V is TRBV29-1 and J is TRBJ1-1; D is unclear. The CDR3 is made up of 13 amino acids. V was pared by 4 bases and J by 2 bases, with 11 bases between. Germline CDR1 reads SQVTM; CDR2 reads ANQGSEA. CDR3 loop: CSVVAEFNTEAFF. The CDR3 DNA reads TGCAGCGTTGTGGCAGAATTTAACACTGAAGCTTTCTTT. The entire variable domain, with the rest obtained from reference TRBV29-1 and TRBJ1-1, is as follows: SAVISQKPSRDICQRGTSLTIQCQVDSQVTMMFWYRQQPGQSLTLIATANQGSEATYESGFVIDKFPISRPNLTFSTLTVSNMSPEDSSIYLCSVVAEFNTEAFFGQGTRLTVV.

V gene TRBV15 combines with J gene TRBJ1-1; 8 bases agree with TRBD1. V gave up 4 bases and J gave up 5 bases; unmatched junction bases: 9. CDR1 and CDR2 from the germline V gene are LNHNV and YYDKDF (reference sequence). This CDR3 spans 15 amino acids. The CDR3 nucleotides read TGTGCCACCAGCACTGAGGACAGGGAGGAAACTGAAGCTTTCTTT. Its protein product is CATSTEDREETEAFF.

This clone has a handful of counts. The chain recombines TRBV6-1 with TRBJ2-7; 8 nucleotides line up with TRBD2. Germline V gene sequence: CDR1 MNHNS, CDR2 SASEGT. The CDR3 sequence is 17 residues long. With V trimmed by 0 bases and J by 4 bases, 11 bases remained unmatched. This CDR3 reads CASSEAQRGGLLYEQYF. The CDR3 DNA reads as TGTGCCAGCAGTGAAGCGCAACGGGGGGGACTCCTATACGAGCAGTACTTC.

V is TRBV2 and J is TRBJ2-7; maybe TRBD1 (5 bases). The germline gives CDR1 SNHLY, CDR2 FYNNEI. Trimming pared 4 bases from V and 6 bases from J, leaving 13 bases between. This CDR3 region has 13 residues. The CDR3 nucleotides read TGTGCCAGCAGTGCAGGGTTGCTAGGCGAGCAGTACTTC. Translating it yields CASSAGLLGEQYF.

The CDR3 sequence: CASSKRTGVDGTDTQYF. As DNA, the CDR3 is TGTGCCAGCAGCAAGAGGACAGGGGTTGATGGCACAGATACGCAGTATTTT. This chain connects TRBV9 to TRBJ2-3, with 9 nucleotides matching TRBD1. There are 17 residues in the CDR3. Trimming cost V 4 bases and J 1 base; bases outside gene matches: 10. From germline, CDR1 is SGDLS and CDR2 YYNGEE.

This chain uses TRBV21-1 with TRBJ1-2. TRBV21-1 is given as a pseudogene. There are 8 residues in the CDR3. CDR3 DNA sequence: TGTGCCAAGCATGGCTACACCTTC. It is translated as CAKHGYTF.

CDR3 region: CASSKGRERIGELFF. DNA for the CDR3: TGTGCCAGCAGCAAGGGGCGGGAGAGGATCGGGGAGCTGTTTTTT. The chain employs TRBV5-4 and TRBJ2-2; 7 nucleotides agree with TRBD2. Germline CDR1 reads SGHNT; CDR2 reads YYREEE (reference sequence). The CDR3 extends over 15 amino acids. V shed 4 bases, J shed 7 bases, and the junction held 10 bases outside the gene matches.

The rearrangement joins TRBV30 to TRBJ2-7, with 8 bases that match TRBD1. The CDR3 is made up of 14 amino acids. Germline V gene lookup returns CDR1 GTSNPN and CDR2 SVGIG (reference sequence). Losses at the gene ends were 4 bases for V and 3 bases for J; bases not matched to a gene: 8. The chain's CDR3 is CAWTAGGLIYEQYF. The CDR3 coding sequence is TGTGCCTGGACCGCAGGGGGCCTCATCTACGAGCAGTACTTC.

This rearrangement joins TRBV2 to TRBJ2-5; TRBD1 agrees at 9 bases. Germline CDR1 SNHLY, CDR2 FYNNEI. There are 21 residues in the CDR3. The V segment lost 5 bases and the J segment 1 base; nucleotides outside the gene matches: 23. The DNA of the CDR3 is TGTGCCAGCAGTAGTTGGCATACAGGGACAGGGAAGGGGTTGGGCCAAGAGACCCAGTACTTC. It specifies CASSSWHTGTGKGLGQETQYF.

This clone was recorded only once. The chain recombines TRBV4-2 with TRBJ2-1, with TRBD2 matching over 7 bases. Germline V CDR1 and CDR2: LGHNA, YNFKEQ. Trimming took 0 bases from V and 13 from J; bases not matched to a gene: 9. CDR3 length: 14 amino acids. This CDR3 reads CASSQEQRLAAQFF. Written as DNA, the CDR3 is TGTGCCAGCAGCCAAGAGCAAAGGCTAGCGGCCCAGTTCTTC.

This chain links TRBV6-4 with TRBJ2-2; TRBD2 agrees at 12 bases. The trim removed 10 bases at V and 6 bases at J, leaving 15 bases unmatched. Germline values: CDR1 MRHNA, CDR2 SNTAGT. The CDR3 extends over 17 amino acids. CDR3 sequence: CAIIPLPLAGGPGELFF. In DNA, the CDR3 is TGTGCCATCATTCCCCTTCCCCTAGCGGGAGGGCCCGGGGAGCTGTTTTTT.

The rearrangement uses TRBV27 and TRBJ2-2; no firm D call. This CDR3 comprises 14 residues. V was pared by 3 bases and J by 1 base, with 6 bases between. Germline V gene data show CDR1 as MNHEY and CDR2 as SMNVEV (reference sequence). The CDR3 region is CASSLRWNTGELFF. Written as DNA, the CDR3 is TGTGCCAGCAGTTTGAGGTGGAACACCGGGGAGCTGTTTTTT.

The CDR3 reads CASRTSGGSPTQYF. The DNA for the CDR3 is TGCGCCAGCAGAACTAGCGGGGGGTCACCGACGCAGTATTTT. The genes are TRBV5-1 and TRBJ2-3; 12 bases align to TRBD2. The CDR3 spans 14 residues. The ends lost 5 bases at V and 9 bases at J; junction bases unmatched: 7. Germline V gene data show CDR1 as SGHRS and CDR2 as YFSETQ.

A single count supports this clone. The chain uses TRBV6-5 and TRBJ2-7; D perhaps matches TRBD2 (6 bases). The germline CDR1 and CDR2 sequences are MNHEY and SVGAGI. V was cut by 7 bases and J by 1 base, with 14 bases left in between. The CDR3 extends over 14 amino acids. The CDR3 coding sequence is TGTGCCAGCAACAATCTAGCGCCGTCCTACGAGCAGTACTTC. Amino acids: CASNNLAPSYEQYF.

V gene TRBV27 combines with J gene TRBJ1-6, with 9 bases fitting TRBD1. Germline values: CDR1 MNHEY, CDR2 SMNVEV (reference sequence). CDR3 length: 15 amino acids. Germline trimming cut 8 bases from V and 9 bases from J; bases unmatched to any gene: 11. The CDR3 coding sequence is TGTGCCAGCGGAGAACCGGGACAGGGATTTTCACCCCTCCACTTT. Translated: CASGEPGQGFSPLHF.

This chain links TRBV7-2 with TRBJ1-1, with D possibly being TRBD1 (5 bases). The CDR3 loop spans 14 amino acids. Per germline, CDR1 SGHTA and CDR2 FQGNSA. Between the trimmed V and J ends, which lost 1 base and 6 bases, there was a span of 12 bases. The DNA for the CDR3 is TGTGCCAGCAGCTTAGTTTCAGGGCCGGCTGAAGCTTTCTTT. This sequence encodes CASSLVSGPAEAFF.

This clone was recorded once. The J gene is TRBJ1-1, the V gene TRBV11-2; D uncertain. V was shortened by 5 bases and J by 1 base, with 8 bases between the two germline ends. The CDR3 is 13 residues long. Germline CDR1 SGHAT, CDR2 FQNNGV. CDR3 nucleotide sequence: TGTGCCAGCAGCAAGCGGGAGAACACTGAAGCTTTCTTT. Its protein product is CASSKRENTEAFF.

The chain has TRBV6-5 and TRBJ2-7, with 8 bases fitting TRBD1. Germline CDR1 reads MNHEY; CDR2 reads SVGAGI. This CDR3 spans 14 amino acids. The trim removed 10 bases at V and 6 bases at J, leaving 14 bases unmatched. CDR3 amino acids: CATGLWTGSSEQYF. In DNA form, the CDR3 reads TGTGCCACAGGGCTATGGACAGGGAGCTCCGAGCAGTACTTC.

The rearrangement links TRBV28 to TRBJ2-3, with D tentatively TRBD1 (6 bases). CDR1 is MDHEN, CDR2 SYDVKM, per germline. The germline V and J ends were trimmed by 2 bases and 3 bases, with 9 bases remaining between them. The CDR3 has 14 amino acids. CDR3 coding DNA: TGTGCCAGCAGTTTACAAACAGGGACAGATACGCAGTATTTT. This codes for CASSLQTGTDTQYF.

This sequence joins TRBV5-1 and TRBJ1-2, with D perhaps matching TRBD1 (6 bases). The CDR3 contains 14 residues. Between the trimmed V and J ends, which lost 2 bases and 6 bases, there was a span of 14 bases. The germline V gene encodes CDR1 SGHRS and CDR2 YFSETQ. This chain's CDR3 is CASSLPTGGDGYTF. For the CDR3, the DNA is TGCGCCAGCAGCTTACCGACAGGAGGAGATGGCTACACCTTC.

J is TRBJ2-2 and V is TRBV3-1 (or the pseudogene TRBV3-2); D may be TRBD1 (6 bases). The CDR3 extends over 14 amino acids. CDR1 and CDR2 (germline): LGHDT, YNNKEL (reference sequence). V lost 4 bases, J lost 5 bases, and 11 bases lay in between. CDR3 sequence: CASSLYRETGELFF. In DNA, the CDR3 is TGTGCCAGCAGCCTCTACAGGGAAACCGGGGAGCTGTTTTTT.

The chain is built from TRBV11-3 and TRBJ2-5, with 7 bases lining up with TRBD1. The length of the CDR3 is 16 residues. CDR1 is SGHNT, CDR2 YENEEA, per germline. V was pared by 6 bases and J by 0 bases, with 10 bases of the junction left unmatched. DNA for the CDR3: TGTGCCAGCAGGGGGTCTGGCAGGGGGTACCAAGAGACCCAGTACTTC. Translating it yields CASRGSGRGYQETQYF.

CDR3 region: CASREAGSSYNEQFF. Written as DNA, the CDR3 is TGCGCCAGCAGGGAGGCTGGGAGCTCCTACAATGAGCAGTTCTTC. The genes are TRBV5-1 and TRBJ2-1, with a weak D call TRBD2 (5 bases). Germline V CDR1 and CDR2: SGHRS, YFSETQ. V was trimmed by 5 bases and J by 0 bases, leaving 12 bases between them. CDR3 length: 15 amino acids.